This passage covers 11 T cell receptor beta chains from one sample sequenced in a study of T cell responses to AZD1222 COVID-19 vaccine. Using immunoSEQ multiplex PCR, the repertoire was profiled, and TCRdb retains in-frame clones only, with some absent. Of 140,000 or so clones listed, roughly 92% are singletons. Sequences were derived from peripheral blood, sampled on day 0 of AZD1222 vaccination. These receptors came from an adult in good health.

About this clone itself: Within the sample, other DNA sequences also encode this same CDR3. The J gene is TRBJ1-3, the V gene TRBV5-1, with D uncertain. The CDR3 covers 14 residues. V lost 0 bases and J lost 4, with 8 bases in between. Germline V gene sequence: CDR1 SGHRS, CDR2 YFSETQ. The CDR3 region has the DNA TGCGCCAGCAGCTTGGGTGGGGTAGGAAACACCATATATTTT. Translating it yields CASSLGGVGNTIYF.

The J gene is TRBJ1-3, the V gene TRBV28; 8 positions agree with TRBD1. The germline CDR1 and CDR2 sequences are MDHEN and SYDVKM. This CDR3 region has 14 residues. Trimming cost V 6 bases and J 4 bases; bases outside gene matches: 5. The CDR3 loop is CASRETGAGNTIYF. The CDR3 nucleotides read TGTGCCAGCAGGGAGACAGGGGCCGGAAACACCATATATTTT.

The chain couples TRBV10-2 to TRBJ1-2; weak D call: TRBD1 (5 bases). The V and J ends lost 4 bases and 4 bases respectively, with 13 bases between them. CDR3 length: 14 amino acids. Germline V gene data show CDR1 as WSHSY and CDR2 as SAAADI. CDR3 sequence (DNA): TGCGCCAGCAGTGGAGGCACGGACATCTATGGCTACACCTTC. Translated: CASSGGTDIYGYTF.

V gene TRBV4-1 combines with J gene TRBJ1-5; weak D call: TRBD1 (6 bases). Germline V lookup: CDR1 MGHRA, CDR2 YSYEKL. CDR3 length: 15 residues. Trimming took off 1 base at V and 4 bases at J, with 11 bases between the two ends. CDR3 DNA: TGCGCCAGCAGCCAAGTGGGGGGGGCAAATCAGCCCCAGCATTTT. It specifies CASSQVGGANQPQHF.

The sample holds a few counts of this clone. The chain combines TRBV6-5 with TRBJ1-2; no clear D gene. The germline CDR1 and CDR2 sequences are MNHEY and SVGAGI. V shed 2 bases and J shed 4 bases, with 5 bases lying between them. The CDR3 is made up of 12 amino acids. Written as DNA, the CDR3 is TGTGCCAGCAGTTACGCGGGCTATGGCTACACCTTC. It yields the protein CASSYAGYGYTF.

The chain uses TRBV27 and TRBJ2-7; 12 bases line up with TRBD1. The germline V gene encodes CDR1 MNHEY and CDR2 SMNVEV (reference sequence). J gave up 7 bases and V 0 bases, and 4 bases lay outside the gene matches. CDR3 length equals 15 residues. CDR3 sequence (DNA): TGTGCCAGCAGTTTATCTGGGACAGGGGGCGTTGAGCAGTACTTC. It is translated as CASSLSGTGGVEQYF.

This clone showed up just once. The chain links TRBV5-5 to TRBJ2-7, with 8 bases matching TRBD1. Trimming cost V 3 bases and J 0 bases; bases outside gene matches: 14. The CDR3 has 18 amino acids. Germline CDR1 is SGHKS and CDR2 is YYEKEE (reference sequence). CDR3: CASSSPYWTGRLSYEQYF. CDR3 DNA sequence: TGTGCCAGCAGCTCCCCCTACTGGACAGGGAGGCTCTCCTACGAGCAGTACTTC. The variable domain in full, with the rest retrieved from reference TRBV5-5 and TRBJ2-7, is DAGVTQSPTHLIKTRGQQVTLRCSPISGHKSVSWYQQVLGQGPQFIFQYYEKEERGRGNFPDRFSARQFPNYSSELNVNALLLGDSALYLCASSSPYWTGRLSYEQYFGPGTRLTVT.

This chain uses TRBV28 with TRBJ1-5; D gene unclear. V was pared by 5 bases and J by 0 bases, with 11 bases between. In germline, CDR1 is MDHEN, CDR2 SYDVKM. The CDR3 runs to 15 residues. DNA for the CDR3: TGTGCCAGCAGTCCCACGGGTTTTAGCAATCAGCCCCAGCATTTT. Its protein is CASSPTGFSNQPQHF.

V is TRBV4-1 and J is TRBJ2-7, with D possibly matching TRBD2 (5 bases). CDR1 and CDR2 (germline): MGHRA, YSYEKL. The CDR3 sequence is 13 residues long. V lost 0 bases, J lost 6 bases, and 9 bases lay in between. CDR3 sequence: CASSQDEGFEQYF. CDR3 DNA: TGCGCCAGCAGCCAAGATGAGGGTTTCGAGCAGTACTTC.

V is TRBV6-5 and J is TRBJ1-2, with 8 nucleotides matching TRBD1. The CDR3 covers 15 residues. V shed 2 bases and J 8 bases; nucleotides not matched to a gene: 10. CDR1 and CDR2 (germline): MNHEY, SVGAGI. This CDR3 reads CASSYRLQGVTGYTF. The CDR3 DNA is TGTGCCAGCAGTTACCGGTTACAGGGGGTGACGGGCTACACCTTC.

The rearrangement joins TRBV11-2 to TRBJ2-4; perhaps TRBD1 as D (5 bases). This CDR3 spans 17 amino acids. Between the trimmed V and J ends, which lost 5 bases and 2 bases, there was a span of 19 bases. Germline V gene lookup returns CDR1 SGHAT and CDR2 FQNNGV. The CDR3 DNA is TGTGCCAGCAGCCCCAGTAAACTGACAGTAACCAAAAACATTCAGTACTTC. This encodes CASSPSKLTVTKNIQYF.